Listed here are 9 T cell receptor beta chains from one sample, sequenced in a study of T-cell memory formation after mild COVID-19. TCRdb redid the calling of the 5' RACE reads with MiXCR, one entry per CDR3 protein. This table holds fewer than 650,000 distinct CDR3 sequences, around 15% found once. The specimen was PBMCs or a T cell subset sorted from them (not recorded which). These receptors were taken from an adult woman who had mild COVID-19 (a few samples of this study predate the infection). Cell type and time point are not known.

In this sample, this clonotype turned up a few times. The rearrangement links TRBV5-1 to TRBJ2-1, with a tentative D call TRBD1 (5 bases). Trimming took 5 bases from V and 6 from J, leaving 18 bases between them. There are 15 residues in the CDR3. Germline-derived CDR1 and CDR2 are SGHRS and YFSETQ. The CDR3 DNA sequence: TGCGCCAGCAGTATGGGGTCCAGGGTCGGCAATGAGCAGTTCTTC. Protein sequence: CASSMGSRVGNEQFF.

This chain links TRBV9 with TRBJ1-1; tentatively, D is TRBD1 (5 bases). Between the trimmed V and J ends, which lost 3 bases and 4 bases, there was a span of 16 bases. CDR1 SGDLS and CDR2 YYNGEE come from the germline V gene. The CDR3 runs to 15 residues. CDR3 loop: CASSAEGRKSTEAFF. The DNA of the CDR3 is TGTGCCAGCAGCGCTGAGGGGAGAAAGAGCACTGAAGCTTTCTTT.

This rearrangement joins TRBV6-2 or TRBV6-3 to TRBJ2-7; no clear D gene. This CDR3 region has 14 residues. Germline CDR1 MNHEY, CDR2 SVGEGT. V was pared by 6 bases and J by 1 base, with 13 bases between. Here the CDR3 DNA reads TGTGCCAGCAGCCAGACCCCAAGGTCCTACGAGCAGTACTTC. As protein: CASSQTPRSYEQYF.

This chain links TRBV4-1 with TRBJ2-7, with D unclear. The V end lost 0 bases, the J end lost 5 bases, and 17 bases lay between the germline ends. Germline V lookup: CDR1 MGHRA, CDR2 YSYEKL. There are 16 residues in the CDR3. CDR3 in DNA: TGCGCCAGCAGCCAAGACTCGTCCAGAGGTGTCCACGAGCAGTACTTC. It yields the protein CASSQDSSRGVHEQYF.

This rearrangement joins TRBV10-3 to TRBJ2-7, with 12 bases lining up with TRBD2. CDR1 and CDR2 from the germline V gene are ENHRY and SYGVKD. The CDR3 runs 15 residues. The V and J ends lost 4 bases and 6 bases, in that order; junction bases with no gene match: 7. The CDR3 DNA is TGTGCCATCAGTGGCTTGGCTAGCGGGAGGGGCGAGCAGTACTTC. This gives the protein CAISGLASGRGEQYF.

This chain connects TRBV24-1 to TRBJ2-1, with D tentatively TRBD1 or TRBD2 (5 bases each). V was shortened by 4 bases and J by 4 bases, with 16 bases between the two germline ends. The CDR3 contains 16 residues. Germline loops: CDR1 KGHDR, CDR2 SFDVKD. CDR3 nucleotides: TGTGCCACCAGTGACCCCCTTTGGGGGTCGTACAATGAGCAGTTCTTC. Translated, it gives CATSDPLWGSYNEQFF.

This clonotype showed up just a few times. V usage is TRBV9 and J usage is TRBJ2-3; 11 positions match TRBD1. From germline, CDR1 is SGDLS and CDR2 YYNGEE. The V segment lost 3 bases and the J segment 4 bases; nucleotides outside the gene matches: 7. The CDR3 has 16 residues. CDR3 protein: CASSERTGGAADTQYF. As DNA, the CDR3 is TGTGCCAGCAGCGAACGGACAGGGGGCGCCGCAGATACGCAGTATTTT.

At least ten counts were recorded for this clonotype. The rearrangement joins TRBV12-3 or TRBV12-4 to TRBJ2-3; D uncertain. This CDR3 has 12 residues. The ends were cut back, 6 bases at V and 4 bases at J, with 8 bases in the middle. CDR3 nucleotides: TGTGCCAGCAGCCACCGCGCAGATACGCAGTATTTT. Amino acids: CASSHRADTQYF.

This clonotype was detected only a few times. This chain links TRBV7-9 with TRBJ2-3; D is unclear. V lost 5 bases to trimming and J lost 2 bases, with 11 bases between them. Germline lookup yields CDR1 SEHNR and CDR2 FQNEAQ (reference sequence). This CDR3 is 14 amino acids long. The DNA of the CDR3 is TGTGCCAGCAGCCAGCAGATCAACACAGATACGCAGTATTTT. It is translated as CASSQQINTDTQYF. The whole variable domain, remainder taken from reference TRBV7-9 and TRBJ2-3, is DTGVSQNPRHKITKRGQNVTFRCDPISEHNRLYWYRQTLGQGPEFLTYFQNEAQLEKSRLLSDRFSAERPKGSFSTLEIQRTEQGDSAMYLCASSQQINTDTQYFGPGTRLTVL.